The rows below give T cell receptor beta chains drawn from one sample of a study of Tregs in tolerant kidney transplant recipients. The repertoire was sequenced with immunoSEQ multiplex PCR; TCRdb's copy has only in-frame clones and lacks some. In the table there are fewer than 100,000 clones, 93% of which are singletons. The specimen comprised CD4+ T cells from blood, sampled before the transplant. The receptors derive from a human donor who received a combined kidney and bone marrow transplant. The CDR3 runs from the conserved cysteine through the conserved F or W. Each record gives: J gene, D gene, CDR3 length, clone size, V gene, CDR3 DNA, CDR3 protein. D genes are given only for firm matches. The size field is filled for only some rows; it gives once, few, many or a size class.

j_gene: TRBJ1-4
d_gene: .
len: 15
abundance: few
v_gene: TRBV6-1
CDR3nt: TGTGCCAGCACCGGTAGAACAGGTGCTAATGAAAAACTGTTTTTT
CDR3aa: CASTGRTGANEKLFF

j_gene: TRBJ2-6
d_gene: .
len: 16
abundance: .
v_gene: TRBV5-6
CDR3nt: TGTGCCAGCAGCTTGATGTCGGGGTCTGGGGCCAACGTCCTGACTTTC
CDR3aa: CASSLMSGSGANVLTF

j_gene: TRBJ2-5
d_gene: .
len: 15
abundance: .
v_gene: TRBV5-8
CDR3nt: TGTGCCAGCAGCTTGGCGGCAGGGCGTCAAGAGACCCAGTACTTC
CDR3aa: CASSLAAGRQETQYF

j_gene: TRBJ2-5
d_gene: TRBD1
len: 12
abundance: .
v_gene: TRBV19
CDR3nt: TGTGCCAGCCGACAGGGGACAGGAGGCCAGTACTTC
CDR3aa: CASRQGTGGQYF

j_gene: TRBJ2-1
d_gene: .
len: 13
abundance: .
v_gene: TRBV30
CDR3nt: TGTGCCTGGAGTCCAGATTCCTACAATGAGCAGTTCTTC
CDR3aa: CAWSPDSYNEQFF

j_gene: TRBJ1-4
d_gene: TRBD1
len: 14
abundance: .
v_gene: TRBV30
CDR3nt: TGTGCCTGGAGTGTCGACAGGGGGCGAGAAAAACTGTTTTTT
CDR3aa: CAWSVDRGREKLFF

j_gene: TRBJ1-2
d_gene: .
len: 16
abundance: .
v_gene: TRBV7-2
CDR3nt: TGTGCCAGCAGCGTGTCCACAGGGTTGGCTAACTATGACTACACCTTC
CDR3aa: CASSVSTGLANYDYTF

j_gene: TRBJ1-2
d_gene: TRBD1
len: 15
abundance: .
v_gene: TRBV27
CDR3nt: TGTGCCAGCAGTACCAGACCGACAGGGGTTTATGGCTACACCTTC
CDR3aa: CASSTRPTGVYGYTF

j_gene: TRBJ1-6
d_gene: .
len: 15
abundance: .
v_gene: TRBV7-9
CDR3nt: TGTGCCAGCAGCTCGCGCAGGGAAGGACATTCACCCCTCCACTTT
CDR3aa: CASSSRREGHSPLHF

j_gene: TRBJ2-3
d_gene: .
len: 16
abundance: .
v_gene: TRBV5-1
CDR3nt: TGCGCCAGCAGCTCGGCCGACACTGGATTATTAGATACGCAGTATTTT
CDR3aa: CASSSADTGLLDTQYF

j_gene: TRBJ2-1
d_gene: TRBD1
len: 16
abundance: .
v_gene: TRBV5-1
CDR3nt: TGCGCCAGCAGCTCCCCCGACAGGGGGGGGGACAATGAGCAGTTCTTC
CDR3aa: CASSSPDRGGDNEQFF

j_gene: TRBJ1-5
d_gene: TRBD1
len: 15
abundance: .
v_gene: TRBV30
CDR3nt: TGTGCCTGGAGCCCACTTACAGGGGGCGTTCAGCCCCAGCATTTT
CDR3aa: CAWSPLTGGVQPQHF

j_gene: TRBJ2-7
d_gene: TRBD2
len: 15
abundance: .
v_gene: TRBV5-5
CDR3nt: TGTGCCAGCAGTCATGGAGCACTAGCGGGGGGCGAGCAGTACTTC
CDR3aa: CASSHGALAGGEQYF

j_gene: TRBJ1-3
d_gene: .
len: 14
abundance: .
v_gene: TRBV30
CDR3nt: TGTGCCTGGAGTACGGGATACTCTGGAAACACCATATATTTT
CDR3aa: CAWSTGYSGNTIYF

j_gene: TRBJ2-7
d_gene: TRBD1
len: 14
abundance: .
v_gene: TRBV28
CDR3nt: TGTGCCAGCAGTTTAGTTCAGGGGGTCTACGAGCAGTACTTC
CDR3aa: CASSLVQGVYEQYF

j_gene: TRBJ2-5
d_gene: .
len: 14
abundance: .
v_gene: TRBV19
CDR3nt: TGTGCCAGTAGCCGACAGTACCTGCTGGAGACCCAGTACTTC
CDR3aa: CASSRQYLLETQYF

j_gene: TRBJ2-5
d_gene: .
len: 14
abundance: .
v_gene: TRBV19
CDR3nt: TGTGCCAGTAGTATATTTAGCAGCCAAGAGACCCAGTACTTC
CDR3aa: CASSIFSSQETQYF

j_gene: TRBJ1-2
d_gene: TRBD1
len: 16
abundance: .
v_gene: TRBV11-3
CDR3nt: TGTGCCAGCAGCTCGGATCCGGGACAGGGTGTCGGTGGCTACACCTTC
CDR3aa: CASSSDPGQGVGGYTF

j_gene: TRBJ2-7
d_gene: .
len: 12
abundance: .
v_gene: TRBV4-3
CDR3nt: TGCGCCAGCAGCCTAGACGGCTACGAGCAGTACTTC
CDR3aa: CASSLDGYEQYF

j_gene: TRBJ2-3
d_gene: TRBD2
len: 17
abundance: once
v_gene: TRBV7-6
CDR3nt: TGTGCCAGCAGCATGGGACTAGCGGGAGATTTAGCTGGTACGCAGTATTTT
CDR3aa: CASSMGLAGDLAGTQYF

j_gene: TRBJ2-7
d_gene: TRBD2
len: 12
abundance: .
v_gene: TRBV7-3
CDR3nt: TGTGCCAGCAGCACGGGGGGCTACGAGCAGTACTTC
CDR3aa: CASSTGGYEQYF

j_gene: TRBJ2-7
d_gene: .
len: 17
abundance: .
v_gene: TRBV4-3
CDR3nt: TGCGCCAGCAGCCAAGAGAGTTCCAAACAGGGATCCTACGAGCAGTACTTC
CDR3aa: CASSQESSKQGSYEQYF

j_gene: TRBJ2-5
d_gene: .
len: 10
abundance: .
v_gene: TRBV20-1
CDR3nt: TGCAGTGCCACAATAGAGACCCAGTACTTC
CDR3aa: CSATIETQYF

j_gene: TRBJ2-7
d_gene: TRBD1
len: 18
abundance: once
v_gene: TRBV11-2
CDR3nt: TGTGCCAGCAGCTCCTACCCCCGGGGACAGCGAATCACCTACGAGCAGTACTTC
CDR3aa: CASSSYPRGQRITYEQYF

j_gene: TRBJ2-7
d_gene: TRBD1
len: 16
abundance: .
v_gene: TRBV7-2
CDR3nt: TGTGCCAGCAGCTTAGACAGGGGTTCTAGCTCCTACGAGCAGTACTTC
CDR3aa: CASSLDRGSSSYEQYF

j_gene: TRBJ1-3
d_gene: .
len: 15
abundance: few
v_gene: TRBV5-6
CDR3nt: TGTGCCAGCAGCTTGGGGACACTCTCTGGAAACACCATATATTTT
CDR3aa: CASSLGTLSGNTIYF

j_gene: TRBJ2-5
d_gene: TRBD2
len: 14
abundance: .
v_gene: TRBV30
CDR3nt: TGTGCCTGGAGCGGGACTAGCGTTGGCGAGACCCAGTACTTC
CDR3aa: CAWSGTSVGETQYF

j_gene: TRBJ2-3
d_gene: TRBD1
len: 16
abundance: .
v_gene: TRBV6-5
CDR3nt: TGTGCCAGCAGTTCTCCTCGGACAGGGGAAGTGGATACGCAGTATTTT
CDR3aa: CASSSPRTGEVDTQYF

j_gene: TRBJ1-2
d_gene: TRBD1
len: 14
abundance: .
v_gene: TRBV19
CDR3nt: TGTGCCAGTAGTGCGACAGGGGGCGCCTATGGCTACACCTTC
CDR3aa: CASSATGGAYGYTF